This T cell receptor (beta chain) was recovered during a study of T cells in Graves' hyperthyroidism and ophthalmopathy (dated by TCRdb to the late 2010s). The study in broad terms: Peripheral blood was collected at initial diagnosis, before any treatment. The study also compared thyroid tissue and blood T-cell repertoires from 5 to 7 Graves' hyperthyroidism patients. For training and testing, the 110 or so patients in the discovery cohort were randomly divided in a 7:3 ratio. To identify TCR V-J signatures that set the groups apart, the researchers used a discovery cohort of 100 patients, made up of fewer than 50 with Graves' ophthalmopathy and some 56 with stable Graves' hyperthyroidism. TCR Vbeta CDR3 sequencing of 120 to 150 peripheral blood samples (over 40 ophthalmopathy, about 74 hyperthyroidism and some 17 progressor patients) is reported in the paper. After blood sampling, hyperthyroidism patients were treated with methimazole at a starting dose of 30 mg daily, and ophthalmopathy patients were treated with high-dose intravenous methylprednisolone. Prospective prediction of ophthalmopathy was tested in an independent validation cohort of fewer than 20 hyperthyroidism patients and 15 to 17 patients who later progressed to ophthalmopathy.

Moderately to severely active disease, a Clinical Activity Score of at least 3, a NOSPECS grade of at least 4, and a duration under 3 months were present in ophthalmopathy patients. Exclusion was applied to patients with uncontrolled infections, other autoimmune diseases, pregnancy or lactation. Diagnoses relied on clinical symptoms, serum thyroxine and TRAb, thyroid ultrasound and orbital computed tomography. Ficoll-Paque density gradient centrifugation was used to isolate PBMCs from 10 ml of fresh peripheral blood. Trizol reagent was used to extract total RNA, and RNA quality was then checked on an Agilent 2100 Bioanalyzer. This clonotype appeared many times. Its antigen remains undetermined. No base qualities exist here, and no much larger clone lies one base off it. The TCR beta CDR3 regions were amplified from the RNA transcripts. A first-round RT-PCR of the TCR CDR3 used the HTBI primer set with the Qiagen OneStep RT-PCR kit. Libraries were constructed in a second round of multiplex PCR, after which size selection and purification were carried out. The libraries were sequenced on an Illumina HiSeq2000 using paired-end 100 bp reads. The original methods were these. SOAPnuke was used to process the raw data, throwing out any read that contained adapters or uncalled bases, had a mean Phred below 15, or lacked an exact constant-primer or identifier match. High-quality paired reads were merged using COPE v1.2.5, and each unique nucleotide sequence was defined as a clonotype. Clonotypes were aligned to IMGT TRBV, TRBD and TRBJ reference segments using MiTCR v1.1. Only V-J combinations with frequency above 0.0001, covering 99.2% of repertoires, were analysed. The TCS score was defined as F50 (clonal expansion) divided by E x V (chaos), with BLOSUM62-based TCRdist calculated between CDR3 peptides within each V-J. Welch's t-statistics and random forest reduced 500 to 650 V-J features to 10 to 15, which were used in a naive Bayes classifier (R e1071). The public reads were reanalyzed by TCRdb: fastp trimming at Q25, MiXCR alignment, in-frame beta chains only. Rows are unified per CDR3 protein, each entry keeping the most common DNA and genes. TCRdb's processing, not the authors' own work, is the source of the V and J calls. Here the sample has 300,000 to 500,000 distinct CDR3 sequences; over 13% occur a single time. The top ten clonotypes cover under 30% of the sample.

Broader findings and caveats from the paper: No statistical method was used to set the sample size in advance, and investigators knew the group allocation. A 13 V-J signature model separated ophthalmopathy from stable hyperthyroidism, with over 85% sensitivity and roughly 81% specificity in cross-validation and 80%/75% in testing. Blood samples also contained most of the expanded thyroid clonotypes (frequency above 0.001), which suggests that blood repertoires may reflect thyroid immune responses. In validation, the model predicted progression to ophthalmopathy a median of roughly 6.2 months before onset, with around 70% sensitivity and roughly 77% specificity.

The junction carries 13 bases between V and J, which are trimmed by 4 bases and 6 bases respectively. From cysteine to phenylalanine, the CDR3 is 13 amino acids long. Only the CDR3 part of the read is kept: 39 bases, read in frame from the first base. The germline V gene (reference sequence) provides CDR1 LGHDT and CDR2 YNNKEL. The specimen sequenced was blood. The sequence links TRBV3-1 to TRBJ2-7; D gene: possibly TRBD1, on 6 matching bases. This sequence originates from a man in his forties or fifties with Graves' ophthalmopathy. The CDR3 here reads CASSRTGKGEQYF. The DNA is TGTGCCAGCAGCCGCACAGGGAAGGGCGAGCAGTACTTC.